The clone carrying this T cell receptor (beta chain) was found a few times. What it binds is not known. The sample is drawn from a study of cytomegalovirus exposure and HLA in healthy donors. Per the germline V gene, CDR1 is SGHVS and CDR2 is FNYEAQ. The V gene end was trimmed by 2 bases and the J gene end by 4 bases; junction bases not matched to a gene: 6. CDR3 length: 16 amino acids. Broader study findings: A likely sequencing artifact accounted for one observed cluster of highly shared sequence variants.

A multiplex PCR was run with 60 Vbeta primers and 13 Jbeta primers. The repertoire was sequenced with immunoSEQ multiplex PCR; TCRdb's copy has only in-frame clones and lacks some. The table includes roughly 77,000 clones, under 70% detected once. The rearrangement joins TRBV7-6 to TRBJ1-5; 9 bases are a match to TRBD1. The sequenced sample was PBMCs. This TCR came from a woman in her fifties or sixties in good health and CMV-seropositive. CDR3 loop: CASSLTGGAGNQPQHF. CDR3 bases: TGTGCCAGCAGCTTAACAGGGGGCGCGGGGAATCAGCCCCAGCATTTT.